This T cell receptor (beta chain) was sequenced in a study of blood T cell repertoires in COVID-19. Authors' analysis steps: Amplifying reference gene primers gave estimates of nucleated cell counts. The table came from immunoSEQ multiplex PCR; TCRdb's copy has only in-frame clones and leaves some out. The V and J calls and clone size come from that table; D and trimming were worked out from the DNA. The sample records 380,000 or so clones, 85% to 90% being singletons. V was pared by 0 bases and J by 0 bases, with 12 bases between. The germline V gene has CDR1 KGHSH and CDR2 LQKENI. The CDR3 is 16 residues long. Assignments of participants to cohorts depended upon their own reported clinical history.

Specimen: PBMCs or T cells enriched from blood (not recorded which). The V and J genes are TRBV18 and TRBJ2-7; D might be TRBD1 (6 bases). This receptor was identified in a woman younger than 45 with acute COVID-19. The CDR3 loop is CASSPPDSTSSYEQYF. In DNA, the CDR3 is TGTGCCAGCTCACCACCGGACAGCACCTCCTCCTACGAGCAGTACTTC.